Given below is one T cell receptor beta chain in context. The germline V gene encodes CDR1 MNHEY and CDR2 SVGAGI. With V trimmed by 6 bases and J by 7 bases, 7 bases remained unmatched. This CDR3 is 15 amino acids long. Clones were sequenced by immunoSEQ multiplex PCR, and TCRdb holds only the in-frame ones, with some missing. The sample consists of approximately 300,000 clones, roughly 90% of them appearing once. This entry is derived from a study of blood T cell repertoires in COVID-19. Study-wide background: The cDNA or gDNA used as material had been derived from T cells, B-cell-depleted T cells, or PBMCs.

Sequencing was done on a sample of PBMCs or T cells enriched from blood (not recorded which). This chain joins TRBV6-5 and TRBJ2-1; 12 positions agree with TRBD1. This receptor was taken from a woman in her thirties who had recovered from COVID-19. The CDR3 loop reads CASSAGTGGTNEQFF. In DNA form, the CDR3 reads TGTGCCAGCAGCGCCGGGACAGGGGGCACAAATGAGCAGTTCTTC.